The clone carrying this T cell receptor (beta chain) was counted between two and nine times. This specimen belongs to a study of T-cell reconstitution after alpha-beta-depleted transplantation in children. Preparation of the TCRbeta library involved a method that used unique molecular identifiers. A single record per CDR3 protein comes from TCRdb applying MiXCR to the PCR reads. The sample lists over 400,000 distinct CDR3 sequences, around 12% occurring once. Trimming stripped 3 bases from V and 7 bases from J, with 22 bases between. The CDR3 contains 16 residues. Germline assignment: CDR1 DFQATT and CDR2 SNEGSKA (reference sequence).

The J gene is TRBJ2-1, the V gene TRBV20-1, with D perhaps assigned TRBD1 or TRBD2 (5 bases each). This clonotype was sampled from a human donor who donated a stem cell graft to a child with combined immunodeficiency. This sample comprised PBMCs from the stem cell graft donor, obtained from the stem cell graft. CDR3 sequence (DNA): TGCAGTGCTAGGGCTAGGGGAGTGGTTTCAGGTAATGAGCAGTTCTTC. Encoded protein: CSARARGVVSGNEQFF.